This T cell receptor beta chain was sequenced for a study of T cell responses to AZD1222 COVID-19 vaccine. The repertoire was sequenced with immunoSEQ multiplex PCR; TCRdb's copy has only in-frame clones and lacks some. The sample contains about 140,000 clones, roughly 90% of which appear only once. The V and J ends lost 0 bases and 5 bases respectively, with 7 bases between them. Germline assignment: CDR1 MNHNS and CDR2 SASEGT. The CDR3 runs 13 residues. General observations from the study: Spike was spanned by vaccine-associated CD4 TCRs, with dominance at 160-218 and 743-854. White British donors predominated, females outnumbered males, and clonal diversity was possibly underestimated.

Of note for this clone: Its cognate antigen is unknown.

The receptor was isolated from an adult in good health. V and J are TRBV6-1 and TRBJ1-1; D gene ambiguous. The sample in question was peripheral blood, obtained on day 0 of AZD1222 vaccination. The CDR3 reads CASSEAPGTEAFF. CDR3 DNA sequence: TGTGCCAGCAGTGAAGCCCCCGGGACTGAAGCTTTCTTT.